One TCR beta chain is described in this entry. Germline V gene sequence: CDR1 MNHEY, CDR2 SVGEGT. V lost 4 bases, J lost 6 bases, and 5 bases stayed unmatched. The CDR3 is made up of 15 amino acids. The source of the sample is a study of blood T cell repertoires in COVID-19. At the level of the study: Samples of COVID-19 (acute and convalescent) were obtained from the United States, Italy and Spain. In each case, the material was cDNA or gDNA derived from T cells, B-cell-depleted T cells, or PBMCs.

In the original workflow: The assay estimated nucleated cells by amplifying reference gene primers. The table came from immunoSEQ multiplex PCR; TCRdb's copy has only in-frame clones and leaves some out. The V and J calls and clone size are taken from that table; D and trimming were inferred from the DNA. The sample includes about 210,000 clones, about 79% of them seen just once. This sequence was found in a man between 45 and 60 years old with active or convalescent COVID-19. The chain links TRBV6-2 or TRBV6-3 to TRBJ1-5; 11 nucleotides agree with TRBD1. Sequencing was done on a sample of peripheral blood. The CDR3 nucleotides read TGTGCCAGCAGTTGGGGACAGGGGGGGAGTCAGCCCCAGCATTTT. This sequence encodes CASSWGQGGSQPQHF.